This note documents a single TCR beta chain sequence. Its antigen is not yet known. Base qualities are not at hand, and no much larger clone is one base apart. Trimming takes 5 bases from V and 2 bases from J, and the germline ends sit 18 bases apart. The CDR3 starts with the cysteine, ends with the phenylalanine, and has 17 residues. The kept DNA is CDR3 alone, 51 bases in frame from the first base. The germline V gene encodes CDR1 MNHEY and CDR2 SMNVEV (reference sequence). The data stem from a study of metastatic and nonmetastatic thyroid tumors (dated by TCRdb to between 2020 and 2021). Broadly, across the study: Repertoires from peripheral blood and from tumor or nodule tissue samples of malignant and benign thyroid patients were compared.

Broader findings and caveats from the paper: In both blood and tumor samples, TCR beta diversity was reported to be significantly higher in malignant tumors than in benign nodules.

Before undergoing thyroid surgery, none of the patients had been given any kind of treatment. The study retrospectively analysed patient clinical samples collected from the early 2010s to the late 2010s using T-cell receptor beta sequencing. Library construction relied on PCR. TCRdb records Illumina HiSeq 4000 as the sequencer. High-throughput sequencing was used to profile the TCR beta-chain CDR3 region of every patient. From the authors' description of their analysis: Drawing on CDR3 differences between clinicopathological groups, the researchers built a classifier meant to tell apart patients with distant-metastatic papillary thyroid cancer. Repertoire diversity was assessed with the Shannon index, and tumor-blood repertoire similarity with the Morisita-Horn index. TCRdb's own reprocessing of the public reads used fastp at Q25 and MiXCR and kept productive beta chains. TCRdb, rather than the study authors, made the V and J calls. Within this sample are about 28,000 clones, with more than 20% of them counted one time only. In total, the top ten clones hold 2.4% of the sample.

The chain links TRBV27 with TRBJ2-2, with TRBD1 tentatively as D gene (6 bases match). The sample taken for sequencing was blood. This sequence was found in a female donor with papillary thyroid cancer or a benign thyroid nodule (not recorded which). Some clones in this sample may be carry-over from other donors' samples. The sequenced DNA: TGTGCCAGCAGTGCCACCCCCTCGGACAGTAACACCGGGGAGCTGTTTTTT. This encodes CASSATPSDSNTGELFF.